What follows are 30 T cell receptor beta chains derived from one specimen sequenced in a study of blood T cells in healthy people across ages. Combining a sample-barcoded 5' primer with a J-beta primer mix, a second PCR ran for roughly 6 to 12 cycles. TCRdb used MiXCR to reprocess the 5' RACE reads, holding one entry per CDR3 protein. The sample includes just under 550,000 distinct CDR3 sequences, about 24% of them seen just once. These data also formed part of another study, on T cells of mothers and their children.

Sample: blood. The receptors derive from a boy aged 10-17 years in good health.

This clonotype showed up many times. V is TRBV5-1 and J is TRBJ2-7; D perhaps matches TRBD1 (6 bases). Germline CDR1 and CDR2: SGHRS and YFSETQ. This CDR3 is 20 amino acids long. Between the trimmed V and J ends, which lost 3 bases and 0 bases, there was a span of 28 bases. This CDR3 reads CASSYTPKQTGPRPSYEQYF. The CDR3 region has the DNA TGCGCCAGCAGCTACACCCCAAAACAGACAGGCCCACGTCCCTCCTACGAGCAGTACTTC.

This clonotype was seen repeatedly, ten times or more. V is TRBV11-2 and J is TRBJ1-1, with a weak D call TRBD1 (6 bases). Germline values: CDR1 SGHAT, CDR2 FQNNGV. V was pared by 5 bases and J by 2 bases, with 9 bases between. The CDR3 extends over 13 amino acids. The CDR3 DNA sequence: TGTGCCAGCAGCACACAGGGAAACACTGAAGCTTTCTTT. Translated, it gives CASSTQGNTEAFF.

V usage is TRBV29-1 and J usage is TRBJ2-5; maybe TRBD1 (6 bases). The J call may be mistaken, given a closer DNA end match to TRBJ2-7. The CDR3 has 15 residues. CDR1 is SQVTM, CDR2 ANQGSEA, per germline. The CDR3 spells CSVRDITGVSYEQYF. The CDR3 DNA reads TGCAGCGTTAGGGACATCACCGGCGTCTCCTACGAGCAGTACTTC.

This clonotype was seen many times. The chain employs TRBV7-9 and TRBJ1-4; no definite D call. V gave up 5 bases and J gave up 7 bases, with 8 bases separating them. Germline V gives CDR1 SEHNR, CDR2 FQNEAQ (reference sequence). CDR3 length equals 12 residues. CDR3 nucleotide sequence: TGTGCCAGCAGCGTATACAGTGAAAAACTGTTTTTT. This codes for CASSVYSEKLFF.

A remark on this clonotype: Possible read error: a much larger clone is one base away. The chain has TRBV11-2 and TRBJ2-7; D not certain. CDR3 length: 13 residues. Between the trimmed V and J ends, which lost 1 base and 5 bases, there was a span of 9 bases. Germline V gene lookup returns CDR1 SGHAT and CDR2 FQNNGV. The CDR3 region has the DNA TGTGCCAGCAGCTTAGTGGGAAGGGACGAGCAGTACTTC. It encodes CASSLVGRDEQYF.

V is TRBV5-1 and J is TRBJ2-7, with 9 bases matching TRBD2. The trim removed 3 bases at V and 3 bases at J, leaving 10 bases unmatched. The CDR3 spans 16 residues. Germline lookup yields CDR1 SGHRS and CDR2 YFSETQ. The CDR3: CASSSTTGTSFYEQYF. The DNA of the CDR3 is TGCGCCAGCAGCTCAACAACCGGGACTAGCTTCTACGAGCAGTACTTC.

The gene calls are TRBV20-1 and TRBJ1-2; D perhaps matches TRBD1 (6 bases). This CDR3 has 12 residues. The germline gives CDR1 DFQATT, CDR2 SNEGSKA (reference sequence). V was shortened by 6 bases and J by 4 bases, with 12 bases between the two germline ends. Written as DNA, the CDR3 is TGCAGTGCGCTACAGGGCGGCTATGGCTACACCTTC. Protein sequence: CSALQGGYGYTF.

This clonotype occurred a few times. This chain joins TRBV7-6 and TRBJ2-7, with D tentatively TRBD2 (5 bases). The CDR3 sequence is 18 residues long. Trimming removed 4 bases from V and 0 bases from J, with 22 bases in between. Germline CDR1 reads SGHVS; CDR2 reads FNYEAQ. The CDR3: CASSSMLAGLASSYEQYF. The CDR3 coding sequence is TGTGCCAGCAGCTCCATGTTGGCGGGTCTTGCGAGCTCCTACGAGCAGTACTTC.

The rearrangement joins TRBV28 to TRBJ2-7; 12 bases fit TRBD2. After removal of 6 bases from V and 6 bases from J, the junction contained 12 bases not matched to a gene. CDR1 is MDHEN, CDR2 SYDVKM, per germline. The CDR3 has 16 residues. The CDR3 nucleotides are TGTGCCAGCAGCCTTGATCAGACTAGCGGGAGTCCCGAGCAGTACTTC. Amino acids: CASSLDQTSGSPEQYF.

This clonotype was recorded a few times. This chain links TRBV4-2 with TRBJ2-1, with D unclear. Germline CDR1 is LGHNA and CDR2 is YNFKEQ. V lost 0 bases, J lost 6 bases, and 18 bases lay in between. CDR3 length: 17 amino acids. CDR3 bases: TGTGCCAGCAGCCAAGATTTTCTCAGCGTCGGTCCCAATGAGCAGTTCTTC. Translation gives CASSQDFLSVGPNEQFF.

The chain uses TRBV15 and TRBJ2-3, with D uncertain. This CDR3 has 13 amino acids. V was cut by 1 base and J by 4 bases, with 6 bases left in between. Germline V lookup: CDR1 LNHNV, CDR2 YYDKDF (reference sequence). DNA for the CDR3: TGTGCCACCAGCAGAGGTCCGCCAGATACGCAGTATTTT. The encoded protein is CATSRGPPDTQYF. The complete variable domain, with remaining parts taken from reference TRBV15 and TRBJ2-3, reads DAMVIQNPRYQVTQFGKPVTLSCSQTLNHNVMYWYQQKSSQAPKLLFHYYDKDFNNEADTPDNFQSRRPNTSFCFLDIRSPGLGDTAMYLCATSRGPPDTQYFGPGTRLTVL.

In this sample, this clonotype turned up a few times. The chain links TRBV20-1 to TRBJ2-3, with D possibly being TRBD2 (5 bases). With 0 bases removed from V and 1 base from J, the gap between germline ends came to 11 bases. The germline gives CDR1 DFQATT, CDR2 SNEGSKA (reference sequence). The CDR3 loop spans 15 amino acids. The CDR3 loop reads CSAREPSGRTDTQYF. DNA for the CDR3: TGCAGTGCTAGAGAGCCCAGCGGCCGCACAGATACGCAGTATTTT.

The chain has TRBV15 and TRBJ2-1; the D is unclear. Germline lookup yields CDR1 LNHNV and CDR2 YYDKDF (reference sequence). The CDR3 spans 11 residues. V lost 4 bases to trimming and J lost 9 bases, with 7 bases between them. CDR3 amino acids: CATSMETEQFF. Here the CDR3 DNA reads TGTGCCACCAGCATGGAGACTGAGCAGTTCTTC.

The J gene is TRBJ2-6, the V gene TRBV11-2; D possibly corresponds to TRBD2 (6 bases). From germline, CDR1 is SGHAT and CDR2 FQNNGV. This CDR3 is 19 amino acids long. V was trimmed by 5 bases and J by 0 bases, leaving 20 bases between them. In nucleotides, the CDR3 is TGTGCCAGCAGCCTAATACGGAGGGGCCAAGGCTCTGGGGCCAACGTCCTGACTTTC. This codes for CASSLIRRGQGSGANVLTF. The full variable domain, its missing parts supplied by reference TRBV11-2 and TRBJ2-6, is EAGVAQSPRYKIIEKRQSVAFWCNPISGHATLYWYQQILGQGPKLLIQFQNNGVVDDSQLPKDRFSAERLKGVDSTLKIQPAKLEDSAVYLCASSLIRRGQGSGANVLTFGAGSRLTVL.

This clonotype showed up just a few times. The chain recombines TRBV3-1 with TRBJ2-3, with 12 positions matching TRBD2. V dropped 1 base and J dropped 0; count of bases not matched to a gene: 11. Germline V gene lookup returns CDR1 LGHDT and CDR2 YNNKEL (reference sequence). The CDR3 spans 20 residues. The CDR3 sequence: CASSQVGLAGIRPSTDTQYF. The CDR3 region has the DNA TGTGCCAGCAGCCAAGTGGGACTAGCGGGCATAAGACCTAGCACAGATACGCAGTATTTT.

The chain has TRBV4-1 and TRBJ2-5; weak D call: TRBD1 (5 bases). The germline CDR1 and CDR2 sequences are MGHRA and YSYEKL. This CDR3 has 15 residues. The ends were cut back, 2 bases at V and 5 bases at J, with 15 bases in the middle. The CDR3 bases are TGCGCCAGCAGCCAACTTGGGGCCTCATGGGAGACCCAGTACTTC. It yields the protein CASSQLGASWETQYF.

In this sample, this clonotype turned up a few times. The CDR3 bases are TGTGCCAGCAGTTTAAGGGCCGGGGTGGCGGAAAAACTGTTTTTT. Translated, it gives CASSLRAGVAEKLFF. This chain links TRBV27 with TRBJ1-4; D not certain. Trimming removed 2 bases from V and 8 bases from J, with 15 bases in between. The germline CDR1 and CDR2 sequences are MNHEY and SMNVEV (reference sequence). The CDR3 runs to 15 residues.

The table lists this clonotype with many counts. The gene calls are TRBV7-9 and TRBJ1-1, with D tentatively TRBD1 (6 bases). V was clipped by 4 bases and J by 5 bases, with 11 bases between them. CDR1 is SEHNR, CDR2 FQNEAQ, per germline (reference sequence). This CDR3 region has 13 residues. The CDR3 protein is CASSYTGRTEAFF. The CDR3 DNA reads as TGTGCCAGCAGCTATACAGGGCGGACTGAAGCTTTCTTT.

This clonotype was seen a handful of times. The gene calls are TRBV29-1 and TRBJ2-1; D unresolved. The V gene lost 3 bases and the J gene lost 9 bases, with 9 bases spanning the gap. The CDR3 is made up of 11 amino acids. The germline V gene encodes CDR1 SQVTM and CDR2 ANQGSEA. CDR3 bases: TGCAGCGTTGATTCTCCTACTGAGCAGTTCTTC. This sequence encodes CSVDSPTEQFF.

As to this clonotype: The junction departs from germline at one end; a sequencing error may be responsible. V gene TRBV3-1 combines with J gene TRBJ1-5; no firm D call. The CDR3 length is 15 residues. CDR1 and CDR2 from the germline V gene are LGHDT and YNNKEL (reference sequence). CDR3 sequence: CASSQDLSRNRPQHF. In DNA form, the CDR3 reads TGTGCCAGCAGCCAAGATTTATCACGCAATCGGCCCCAGCATTTT.

The rearrangement links TRBV28 to TRBJ1-1; the D is unclear. The CDR3 is 11 residues long. The V end was cut by 6 bases, the J end by 2 bases, with 4 bases between. Germline V gene lookup returns CDR1 MDHEN and CDR2 SYDVKM. This chain's CDR3 is CASRLNTEAFF. In nucleotides, the CDR3 is TGTGCCAGCAGGCTCAACACTGAAGCTTTCTTT.

This clonotype was found many times. The genes are TRBV27 and TRBJ2-1; D remains unclear. The CDR3 has 18 residues. The germline V gene encodes CDR1 MNHEY and CDR2 SMNVEV (reference sequence). Between the trimmed V and J ends, which lost 7 bases and 1 base, there was a span of 23 bases. CDR3 in amino acids: CASTHLELASPSYNEQFF. CDR3 DNA: TGTGCCAGCACCCACCTCGAATTAGCCTCTCCTTCCTACAATGAGCAGTTCTTC.

The chain combines TRBV6-2 or TRBV6-3 with TRBJ2-3; no firm D call. Trimming took off 6 bases at V and 6 bases at J, with 10 bases between the two ends. Germline CDR1 reads MNHEY; CDR2 reads SVGEGT. The CDR3 loop spans 12 amino acids. CDR3 nucleotides: TGTGCCAGCAGCCTCAAGCCCGATACGCAGTATTTT. It encodes CASSLKPDTQYF.

This clonotype was observed a few times. This rearrangement joins TRBV11-1 to TRBJ2-3; D remains unclear. There are 15 residues in the CDR3. In germline, CDR1 is SGHAT, CDR2 FQDESV (reference sequence). Trimming took off 7 bases at V and 0 bases at J, with 14 bases between the two ends. The DNA for the CDR3 is TGTGCCAGCACCCCCCGGACCTTTAGCACAGATACGCAGTATTTT. Protein product: CASTPRTFSTDTQYF.

The chain carries TRBV12-3 or TRBV12-4 and TRBJ2-1, with 9 bases lining up with TRBD2. Trimming took 5 bases from V and 5 from J; bases not matched to a gene: 19. CDR3 length: 19 amino acids. This CDR3 is CASSPFPRTSSGENNEQFF. CDR3 DNA sequence: TGTGCCAGCAGTCCGTTCCCCCGAACTTCTAGCGGGGAGAACAATGAGCAGTTCTTC.

CDR3 DNA: TGTGCCAGCAGTTCAACAGGGGATCCACTCAACTCCTATGGCTACACCTTC. This sequence encodes CASSSTGDPLNSYGYTF. V is TRBV28 and J is TRBJ1-2; 7 bases are a match to TRBD1. Trimming at V came to 4 bases and at J to 4 bases, leaving 15 bases not matched to a gene. There are 17 residues in the CDR3. Germline CDR1 reads MDHEN; CDR2 reads SYDVKM.

This clonotype was counted a few times. J is TRBJ2-4 and V is TRBV5-1, with 7 bases identical to TRBD1. This CDR3 region has 15 residues. The ends lost 4 bases at V and 5 bases at J; junction bases unmatched: 9. Germline V lookup: CDR1 SGHRS, CDR2 YFSETQ. In DNA, the CDR3 is TGCGCCAGCAGCCACCTTGACAGGGCCCAAAACATTCAGTACTTC. The encoded protein is CASSHLDRAQNIQYF.

The V call is TRBV9, the J call TRBJ1-4; a possible D gene is TRBD1 (6 bases). V was pared by 2 bases and J by 7 bases, with 12 bases between. Germline V lookup: CDR1 SGDLS, CDR2 YYNGEE. CDR3 length equals 14 residues. The DNA of the CDR3 is TGTGCCAGCAGCGTGACTTGGGGGGCTGAAAAACTGTTTTTT. Translating it yields CASSVTWGAEKLFF.

The V gene is TRBV24-1, the J gene TRBJ2-1, with D unresolved. The length of the CDR3 is 11 residues. From germline, CDR1 is KGHDR and CDR2 SFDVKD. V was clipped by 7 bases and J by 4 bases, with 4 bases between them. The CDR3 here is CATRGYNEQFF. Written as DNA, the CDR3 is TGTGCCACCAGAGGTTACAATGAGCAGTTCTTC.

This clonotype was detected ten times or more. The J gene is TRBJ2-5, the V gene TRBV29-1; D is unresolved. This CDR3 comprises 13 residues. V was trimmed by 7 bases and J by 5 bases, leaving 17 bases between them. Germline V gives CDR1 SQVTM, CDR2 ANQGSEA. CDR3 nucleotides: TGCAGCGCCTCAGGTGCTTTCGGGGAGACCCAGTACTTC. Translated: CSASGAFGETQYF. Full variable domain (rest looked up from reference TRBV29-1 and TRBJ2-5): SAVISQKPSRDICQRGTSLTIQCQVDSQVTMMFWYRQQPGQSLTLIATANQGSEATYESGFVIDKFPISRPNLTFSTLTVSNMSPEDSSIYLCSASGAFGETQYFGPGTRLLVL.